This T cell receptor (beta chain) was captured by sequencing in a study of tumor-infiltrating lymphocytes in primary liver carcinoma. Study as a whole: Each participant had primary liver carcinoma, and surgical resection was the treatment.

The investigators made TCR beta cDNA from 400 to 550 ng total RNA, using a constant-region primer. Libraries of TCR beta came from three nested multiplex PCR rounds with slightly modified ARM-PCR. Each CDR3 protein is one row after TCRdb ran MiXCR on the multiplex PCR reads. Among hundreds of thousands of distinct CDR3 sequences, around 50% were seen once, and the ten largest hold more than 15%. To note about this clonotype: A read error may be the cause here, since a much bigger clone is one base away.

Unsorted whole blood yielded blood RNA, and germline DNA was extracted as well. Source material: peripheral blood. The source is a woman aged 25 to 39 with primary liver carcinoma and hepatitis B virus infection.

The CDR3 loop reads CASNLLLGATQYF. CDR3 sequence (DNA): TGTGCCAGCAACCTACTGTTGGGAGCGACCCAGTACTTC. The V call is TRBV6-5, the J call TRBJ2-5, with a tentative D call TRBD2 (5 bases). In germline, CDR1 is MNHEY, CDR2 SVGAGI. V lost 7 bases, J lost 7 bases, and 16 bases lay in between. This CDR3 has 13 residues.